This entry lists 24 T cell receptor beta chains sequenced from one sample in a study of blood T cell repertoires in COVID-19. Here immunoSEQ multiplex PCR was the method, and the copy in TCRdb shows in-frame clones only, minus some. This sample carries over 130,000 clones, around nine tenths of them seen once, and the ten largest clones take about 11%. Sequencing was carried out using peripheral blood. Receptors originate from a man in his sixties with active or convalescent COVID-19.

V and J are TRBV28 and TRBJ1-5, with D hard to call. Trimming left V 6 bases short and J 1 base short, with 16 bases between. Germline V lookup: CDR1 MDHEN, CDR2 SYDVKM. This CDR3 has 16 amino acids. Here the CDR3 reads CASRRSSQPSNQPQHF. Here the CDR3 DNA reads TGTGCCAGCAGACGGAGCAGCCAGCCGAGCAATCAGCCCCAGCATTTT.

The chain carries TRBV10-3 and TRBJ2-3, with TRBD1 matching 10 bases. This CDR3 comprises 15 residues. The ends lost 6 bases at V and 1 base at J; junction bases unmatched: 4. The germline V gene has CDR1 ENHRY and CDR2 SYGVKD. CDR3 sequence (DNA): TGTGCCATCAGGTGGACAGGGGGTGGCACAGATACGCAGTATTTT. Translating gives CAIRWTGGGTDTQYF.

About this clone: The sample has other DNA sequences that encode this CDR3 too. The chain employs TRBV20-1 and TRBJ1-1; D perhaps matches TRBD1 (5 bases). Germline V gene sequence: CDR1 DFQATT, CDR2 SNEGSKA (reference sequence). Trimming shortened V by 3 bases and J by 4 bases, and 6 bases separated the two germline ends. CDR3 size: 11 residues. CDR3 nucleotide sequence: TGCAGTGCTAGCAGGGTCACTGAAGCTTTCTTT. As protein: CSASRVTEAFF.

V is TRBV5-1 and J is TRBJ2-2; 8 bases align to TRBD1. V trimming: 0 bases; J trimming: 1 base; junction bases outside the gene matches: 2. Germline CDR1 reads SGHRS; CDR2 reads YFSETQ. CDR3 length: 16 amino acids. The CDR3 region has the DNA TGCGCCAGCAGCTTGGCGGGACAGGTGAACACCGGGGAGCTGTTTTTT. It codes for CASSLAGQVNTGELFF.

The J gene is TRBJ2-1, the V gene TRBV9; D uncertain. Germline values: CDR1 SGDLS, CDR2 YYNGEE. V gave up 0 bases and J gave up 6 bases, with 4 bases separating them. This CDR3 contains 12 residues. The CDR3 protein is CASSVASNEQFF. The DNA for the CDR3 is TGTGCCAGCAGCGTAGCCTCCAATGAGCAGTTCTTC.

V is TRBV4-3 and J is TRBJ2-1, with TRBD2 matching 14 bases. From germline, CDR1 is LGHNA and CDR2 YSLEER. V trimming: 4 bases; J trimming: 10 bases; junction bases outside the gene matches: 6. The CDR3 extends over 15 amino acids. The CDR3: CASSPGLAGAKEQFF. The DNA for the CDR3 is TGCGCCAGCAGCCCGGGACTAGCGGGAGCAAAAGAGCAGTTCTTC.

The J gene is TRBJ2-7, the V gene TRBV6-6; maybe TRBD1 (6 bases). CDR1 is MNHNY, CDR2 SVGAGI, per germline (reference sequence). There are 11 residues in the CDR3. V shed 6 bases and J shed 5 bases, with 8 bases lying between them. The CDR3 sequence is CASRTGNEQYF. Here the CDR3 DNA reads TGTGCCAGCAGGACAGGAAACGAGCAGTACTTC.

V and J are TRBV7-2 and TRBJ1-1; 9 nucleotides match TRBD1. The CDR3 runs 17 residues. The trim removed 5 bases at V and 0 bases at J, leaving 10 bases unmatched. Germline-derived CDR1 and CDR2 are SGHTA and FQGNSA. The CDR3 reads CASSPGTGSPLNTEAFF. CDR3 coding DNA: TGTGCCAGCAGCCCCGGGACAGGGAGTCCCCTGAACACTGAAGCTTTCTTT.

This clone was seen a handful of times. V usage is TRBV4-3 and J usage is TRBJ2-6; D is perhaps TRBD2 (6 bases). This CDR3 has 18 amino acids. CDR1 is LGHNA and CDR2 is YSLEER in the germline V gene. The ends were cut back, 5 bases at V and 0 bases at J, with 17 bases in the middle. CDR3 protein: CASSFDPKGGSGANVLTF. The CDR3 nucleotides are TGCGCCAGCAGCTTCGACCCTAAGGGAGGCTCTGGGGCCAACGTCCTGACTTTC.

The V gene is TRBV4-1, the J gene TRBJ2-7; D is perhaps TRBD1 (6 bases). The germline V gene encodes CDR1 MGHRA and CDR2 YSYEKL. Trimming removed 4 bases from V and 0 bases from J, with 19 bases in between. CDR3 length equals 17 residues. CDR3 protein: CASSPPSPDSYSYEQYF. The CDR3 nucleotides read TGCGCCAGCAGCCCCCCCTCCCCGGACAGTTACTCCTACGAGCAGTACTTC.

As DNA, the CDR3 is TGTGCCAGTAGACCGGGGGGGAGCCACTCACTCGAGCAGTACTTC. Amino acid sequence: CASRPGGSHSLEQYF. V usage is TRBV19 and J usage is TRBJ2-7, with TRBD2 identical over 8 bases. Looked up from germline, CDR1 is LNHDA and CDR2 is SQIVND (reference sequence). The CDR3 loop spans 15 amino acids. The trim removed 6 bases at V and 6 bases at J, leaving 13 bases unmatched.

The chain combines TRBV5-5 with TRBJ1-3; D not resolved. Germline V lookup: CDR1 SGHKS, CDR2 YYEKEE (reference sequence). CDR3 size: 16 residues. Between the trimmed V and J ends, which lost 3 bases and 0 bases, there was a span of 13 bases. DNA for the CDR3: TGTGCCAGCAGCTCCGTAAGTGCGGGCTCTGGAAACACCATATATTTT. Its protein is CASSSVSAGSGNTIYF. The variable domain in full, completed from reference TRBV5-5 and TRBJ1-3, reads DAGVTQSPTHLIKTRGQQVTLRCSPISGHKSVSWYQQVLGQGPQFIFQYYEKEERGRGNFPDRFSARQFPNYSSELNVNALLLGDSALYLCASSSVSAGSGNTIYFGEGSWLTVV.

The V and J genes are TRBV19 and TRBJ2-7; D is possibly TRBD1 (6 bases). The ends were cut back, 7 bases at V and 9 bases at J, with 19 bases in the middle. Germline loops: CDR1 LNHDA, CDR2 SQIVND (reference sequence). The CDR3 loop spans 13 amino acids. CDR3 in DNA: TGTGCCAGTAATGAACAGGGTATCGGGGTGCAGTACTTC. Translating gives CASNEQGIGVQYF.

The CDR3 reads CASSGTGGPNEQFF. Here the CDR3 DNA reads TGCGCCAGCAGCGGGACAGGGGGCCCCAATGAGCAGTTCTTC. The V call is TRBV5-1, the J call TRBJ2-1, with TRBD1 identical over 12 bases. This CDR3 has 14 residues. From germline, CDR1 is SGHRS and CDR2 YFSETQ. The ends lost 4 bases at V and 6 bases at J; junction bases unmatched: 2.

V gene TRBV15 combines with J gene TRBJ2-5; 8 bases match TRBD1. Per the germline V gene, CDR1 is LNHNV and CDR2 is YYDKDF (reference sequence). With 5 bases clipped from V and 5 bases from J, the junction kept 10 bases outside the gene matches. This CDR3 is built from 15 residues. CDR3 sequence (DNA): TGTGCCACCAGCCGGATGACAGGGGAGATTGAGACCCAGTACTTC. It codes for CATSRMTGEIETQYF.

The chain joins TRBV2 to TRBJ2-1; 8 nucleotides align to TRBD1. The germline V gene encodes CDR1 SNHLY and CDR2 FYNNEI. The CDR3 sequence is 14 residues long. V gave up 7 bases and J gave up 10 bases; unmatched junction bases: 12. CDR3 protein: CASMKDRGAGEQFF. CDR3 sequence (DNA): TGTGCCAGCATGAAAGACAGGGGAGCAGGGGAGCAGTTCTTC.

CDR3 nucleotides: TGTGCCAGTAGTCCAGGACAGGGTCGAACCGGGGAGCTGTTTTTT. Its translation: CASSPGQGRTGELFF. This chain uses TRBV19 with TRBJ2-2; 8 bases fit TRBD1. This CDR3 is built from 15 residues. V was pared by 5 bases and J by 5 bases, with 7 bases of the junction left unmatched. From germline, CDR1 is LNHDA and CDR2 SQIVND (reference sequence).

The V call is TRBV27, the J call TRBJ2-1; D is ambiguous. With 3 bases removed from V and 7 bases from J, the gap between germline ends came to 13 bases. The CDR3 spans 14 residues. CDR1 and CDR2 (germline): MNHEY, SMNVEV (reference sequence). The CDR3 nucleotides read TGTGCCAGCAGTTTTTTAAGCCCTTTTAATGAGCAGTTCTTC. It yields the protein CASSFLSPFNEQFF.

V usage is TRBV29-1 and J usage is TRBJ1-2; 9 bases fit TRBD1. Germline-derived CDR1 and CDR2 are SQVTM and ANQGSEA. Trimming removed 4 bases from V and 8 bases from J; junction bases left unmatched: 2. The CDR3 covers 11 residues. The CDR3 nucleotides read TGCAGCGTTGGGGGACAGGGAGGCTACACCTTC. Translated, it gives CSVGGQGGYTF.

CDR3 DNA: TGTGCCAGCAGTGAATCCACAACTGAAGCTTTCTTT. Translating it yields CASSESTTEAFF. The chain links TRBV2 to TRBJ1-1; no clear D. The CDR3 is made up of 12 amino acids. The ends were cut back, 2 bases at V and 5 bases at J, with 6 bases in the middle. Germline-derived CDR1 and CDR2 are SNHLY and FYNNEI.

This chain uses TRBV19 with TRBJ2-1; 9 bases align to TRBD2. Per germline, CDR1 LNHDA and CDR2 SQIVND (reference sequence). This CDR3 is 16 amino acids long. The junction had 6 bases not matched to a gene; V was cut back by 4 bases and J by 2 bases. The DNA of the CDR3 is TGTGCCAGTAGTAAGGTGCGCGGGAGGGCCTACAATGAGCAGTTCTTC. This codes for CASSKVRGRAYNEQFF.

This clone was seen more than once but under ten times. The chain combines TRBV27 with TRBJ1-2, with TRBD1 identical over 7 bases. Trimming at V came to 5 bases and at J to 7 bases, leaving 10 bases not matched to a gene. From germline, CDR1 is MNHEY and CDR2 SMNVEV (reference sequence). CDR3 length equals 14 residues. The CDR3 DNA sequence: TGTGCCAGCAGTCTTACAGGGGCGCCCACTGGCTACACCTTC. The encoded protein is CASSLTGAPTGYTF.

This clone occurred once. This sequence joins TRBV28 and TRBJ2-5; D possibly corresponds to TRBD1 (5 bases). Germline V lookup: CDR1 MDHEN, CDR2 SYDVKM. The V gene lost 2 bases and the J gene lost 5 bases, with 12 bases spanning the gap. The CDR3 has 14 residues. The CDR3 sequence: CASSLDSISETQYF. DNA for the CDR3: TGTGCCAGCAGTTTAGACAGTATATCGGAGACCCAGTACTTC.

The chain carries TRBV18 and TRBJ2-4, with D possibly being TRBD1 (5 bases). The V end was cut by 0 bases, the J end by 0 bases, with 9 bases between. Germline V gives CDR1 KGHSH, CDR2 LQKENI. The CDR3 is 16 residues long. The CDR3 here is CASSPPGALAKNIQYF. CDR3 DNA sequence: TGTGCCAGCTCACCACCAGGGGCCCTAGCCAAAAACATTCAGTACTTC.